What follows are 22 T cell receptor beta chains derived from one specimen sequenced in a study of T cells after yellow fever vaccination. TCRdb itself ran the 5' RACE reads through MiXCR, one entry per CDR3 protein. This sample has tens of thousands of distinct CDR3 sequences, with approximately 8% found just once. Specimen: CD8+ T cells sorted from PBMCs, collected 15 days after the yellow fever booster vaccination. Receptors were obtained from a man aged 25-40 years who received the YFV17D yellow fever vaccine.

The sample holds many counts of this clonotype. The chain couples TRBV12-5 to TRBJ1-5, with D unclear. Deletions cut 1 base from V and 7 bases from J, with 8 bases between. The CDR3 has 13 amino acids. Germline loops: CDR1 LGHNT, CDR2 FRNRAP. The CDR3 reads CASGLALHQPQHF. DNA for the CDR3: TGTGCTAGTGGTTTGGCACTCCACCAGCCCCAGCATTTT.

This clonotype was seen at least ten times. V usage is TRBV5-6 and J usage is TRBJ2-7; TRBD1 aligns across 8 bases. CDR1 and CDR2 from the germline V gene are SGHDT and YYEEEE. V gave up 4 bases and J gave up 6 bases; unmatched junction bases: 18. The CDR3 runs 17 residues. The chain's CDR3 is CASSRMVSGTGDPEQYF. The CDR3 DNA is TGTGCCAGCAGCCGGATGGTATCCGGGACAGGCGATCCCGAGCAGTACTTC. Full variable domain (remainder filled in from reference TRBV5-6 and TRBJ2-7): DAGVTQSPTHLIKTRGQQVTLRCSPKSGHDTVSWYQQALGQGPQFIFQYYEEEERQRGNFPDRFSGHQFPNYSSELNVNALLLGDSALYLCASSRMVSGTGDPEQYFGPGTRLTVT.

This clonotype was observed many times. The V gene is TRBV7-2, the J gene TRBJ2-7; 8 bases map to TRBD1. Looked up from germline, CDR1 is SGHTA and CDR2 is FQGNSA. This CDR3 region has 15 residues. V trimming: 5 bases; J trimming: 4 bases; junction bases outside the gene matches: 10. CDR3: CASSPEVTGDYEQYF. The CDR3, as DNA: TGTGCCAGCAGCCCGGAGGTGACAGGGGATTACGAGCAGTACTTC.

This clonotype was detected ten times or more. V gene TRBV5-5 combines with J gene TRBJ2-7; 12 nucleotides agree with TRBD2. With V trimmed by 4 bases and J by 1 base, 3 bases remained unmatched. The germline CDR1 and CDR2 sequences are SGHKS and YYEKEE (reference sequence). This CDR3 comprises 15 residues. The CDR3 is CASSRLAGESYEQYF. In DNA, the CDR3 is TGTGCCAGCAGCCGACTAGCGGGAGAGTCCTACGAGCAGTACTTC.

This clonotype has a count of ten or more. The CDR3 sequence: CASSFPIRSGIYNEQFF. The CDR3 DNA follows: TGTGCCAGCAGCTTTCCTATACGTAGCGGGATCTACAATGAGCAGTTCTTC. J is TRBJ2-1 and V is TRBV7-9, with 8 bases aligning to TRBD2. From germline, CDR1 is SEHNR and CDR2 FQNEAQ (reference sequence). This CDR3 comprises 17 residues. Trimming took 3 bases from V and 3 from J; bases not matched to a gene: 10. The full variable domain, in which reference TRBV7-9 and TRBJ2-1 provide the parts outside the CDR3, is DTGVSQNPRHKITKRGQNVTFRCDPISEHNRLYWYRQTLGQGPEFLTYFQNEAQLEKSRLLSDRFSAERPKGSFSTLEIQRTEQGDSAMYLCASSFPIRSGIYNEQFFGPGTRLTVL.

At least ten counts were recorded for this clonotype. The chain combines TRBV19 with TRBJ1-1; D gene unclear. This CDR3 is built from 12 residues. CDR1 LNHDA and CDR2 SQIVND come from the germline V gene (reference sequence). V dropped 6 bases and J dropped 8 bases, with 13 bases sitting between them. This chain's CDR3 is CASRGNPSEAFF. The CDR3, as DNA: TGTGCCAGTAGGGGGAATCCCTCCGAAGCTTTCTTT.

This clonotype was detected a few times. The rearrangement uses TRBV6-5 and TRBJ2-2; 8 positions agree with TRBD2. V lost 7 bases to trimming and J lost 8 bases; unmatched junction nucleotides: 12. CDR1 MNHEY and CDR2 SVGAGI come from the germline V gene. The CDR3 is 15 amino acids. CDR3 in DNA: TGTGCCAGCATGCGGGGGGCCGGGAGAAGGGGGGAGCTGTTTTTT. It is translated as CASMRGAGRRGELFF.

This clonotype was counted at least ten times. The chain has TRBV7-2 and TRBJ2-1; 8 bases map to TRBD2. Germline CDR1 reads SGHTA; CDR2 reads FQGNSA. J gave up 2 bases and V 2 bases, and 8 bases lay outside the gene matches. CDR3 size: 17 residues. The CDR3: CASSLKASGPTYNEQFF. The CDR3 bases are TGTGCCAGCAGCTTAAAGGCTAGCGGGCCAACCTACAATGAGCAGTTCTTC.

This clonotype was counted ten times or more. The rearrangement links TRBV5-1 to TRBJ2-7; the match to TRBD1 covers 11 bases. With 3 bases clipped from V and 3 bases from J, the junction kept 2 bases outside the gene matches. Germline V lookup: CDR1 SGHRS, CDR2 YFSETQ. The length of the CDR3 is 14 residues. CDR3 loop: CASSSGTGGYEQYF. CDR3 sequence (DNA): TGCGCCAGCAGCTCAGGGACAGGGGGCTACGAGCAGTACTTC.

This clonotype was detected many times. The chain employs TRBV27 and TRBJ1-5; the match to TRBD1 covers 7 bases. Trimming took 0 bases from V and 4 from J; bases not matched to a gene: 3. The CDR3 sequence is 15 residues long. Germline lookup yields CDR1 MNHEY and CDR2 SMNVEV (reference sequence). The chain's CDR3 is CASSLSGQRNQPQHF. The CDR3 DNA reads TGTGCCAGCAGTTTATCGGGACAGCGAAATCAGCCCCAGCATTTT.

In this sample, this clonotype turned up many times. The chain employs TRBV29-1 and TRBJ2-5; D is perhaps TRBD1 (6 bases). Per germline, CDR1 SQVTM and CDR2 ANQGSEA. Trimming cost V 3 bases and J 1 base, with 6 bases left between them. This CDR3 contains 12 residues. The CDR3 here is CSVETGQETQYF. As DNA, the CDR3 is TGCAGCGTTGAGACAGGCCAAGAGACCCAGTACTTC.

J is TRBJ2-1 and V is TRBV12-3 or TRBV12-4; the match to TRBD2 covers 8 bases. V shed 6 bases and J 5 bases; nucleotides not matched to a gene: 9. CDR3 length equals 15 residues. The CDR3 DNA is TGTGCCAGCAGCCCCGCGACTAGCGCCCACAATGAGCAGTTCTTC. This codes for CASSPATSAHNEQFF.

This chain connects TRBV5-1 to TRBJ1-1, with D hard to call. Germline-derived CDR1 and CDR2 are SGHRS and YFSETQ. The CDR3 totals 15 residues. The V end was cut by 1 base, the J end by 1 base, with 11 bases between. CDR3 residues: CASSLNDPRNTEAFF. The CDR3, as DNA: TGCGCCAGCAGCTTGAATGACCCCAGGAACACTGAAGCTTTCTTT.

This clonotype was seen repeatedly, ten times or more. This chain uses TRBV27 with TRBJ2-1; D may be TRBD2 (6 bases). The CDR3 has 15 residues. Trimming pared 8 bases from V and 4 bases from J, leaving 18 bases between. Germline V CDR1 and CDR2: MNHEY, SMNVEV (reference sequence). The CDR3 loop is CASSPPGGPYNEQFF. Here the CDR3 DNA reads TGTGCCAGCTCACCCCCCGGAGGGCCTTACAATGAGCAGTTCTTC.

This clonotype was detected ten times or more. The CDR3 is CASKLAGGPDTQYF. DNA for the CDR3: TGTGCCAGCAAACTAGCGGGAGGGCCAGATACGCAGTATTTT. The chain couples TRBV28 to TRBJ2-3; TRBD2 matches at 13 bases. Germline lookup yields CDR1 MDHEN and CDR2 SYDVKM. This CDR3 is built from 14 residues. Unmatched junction bases numbered 2, after V lost 7 bases and J lost 4 bases. Based on the CDR3 plus reference TRBV28 and TRBJ2-3, the full variable domain is DVKVTQSSRYLVKRTGEKVFLECVQDMDHENMFWYRQDPGLGLRLIYFSYDVKMKEKGDIPEGYSVSREKKERFSLILESASTNQTSMYLCASKLAGGPDTQYFGPGTRLTVL.

This clonotype occurred a few times. The chain has TRBV7-9 and TRBJ1-2; perhaps TRBD1 as D (5 bases). The CDR3 consists of 12 residues. With 1 base removed from V and 7 bases from J, the gap between germline ends came to 7 bases. Germline CDR1 reads SEHNR; CDR2 reads FQNEAQ (reference sequence). The CDR3 region is CASSLGQGGYTF. The CDR3 DNA reads TGTGCCAGCAGCTTAGGGCAGGGTGGCTACACCTTC.

This clonotype has at least ten counts. The V call is TRBV29-1, the J call TRBJ2-1; the match to TRBD2 covers 7 bases. In germline, CDR1 is SQVTM, CDR2 ANQGSEA. The V and J ends lost 7 bases and 8 bases, in that order; junction bases with no gene match: 5. The CDR3 is 11 residues long. The CDR3: CSGWEGDEQFF. DNA for the CDR3: TGCAGCGGGTGGGAGGGTGATGAGCAGTTCTTC.

This clonotype has more than one count but fewer than ten. The V and J genes are TRBV7-3 and TRBJ1-2, with 10 nucleotides matching TRBD1. The CDR3 contains 15 residues. Germline assignment: CDR1 SGHTA and CDR2 FQGTGA. V trimming: 2 bases; J trimming: 3 bases; junction bases outside the gene matches: 3. In DNA form, the CDR3 reads TGTGCCAGCAGCTTACTAGGGACAGGGGACTATGGCTACACCTTC. Amino acids: CASSLLGTGDYGYTF.

This clonotype was counted ten times or more. The chain links TRBV20-1 to TRBJ2-6, with D uncertain. Germline V lookup: CDR1 DFQATT, CDR2 SNEGSKA (reference sequence). Between the trimmed V and J ends, which lost 5 bases and 0 bases, there was a span of 8 bases. The CDR3 is made up of 14 amino acids. The chain's CDR3 is CSALPHSGANVLTF. Here the CDR3 DNA reads TGCAGTGCTCTCCCCCACTCTGGGGCCAACGTCCTGACTTTC.

This clonotype appeared many times. The chain couples TRBV7-9 to TRBJ2-1, with 9 positions matching TRBD2. This CDR3 is 16 amino acids long. V shed 5 bases and J 6 bases; nucleotides not matched to a gene: 11. Germline V gene sequence: CDR1 SEHNR, CDR2 FQNEAQ (reference sequence). The CDR3 DNA reads as TGTGCCAGCAGCAACCGAGGGGGACTAGCTCGCAATGAGCAGTTCTTC. It encodes CASSNRGGLARNEQFF.

The chain is built from TRBV28 and TRBJ1-1; tentatively, D is TRBD1 (6 bases). The CDR3 is 15 residues long. The germline V gene has CDR1 MDHEN and CDR2 SYDVKM. Trimming pared 6 bases from V and 1 base from J, leaving 15 bases between. CDR3 DNA sequence: TGTGCCAGCAGCTGGATGAGAGGGGGGAACACTGAAGCTTTCTTT. Protein: CASSWMRGGNTEAFF. The full variable domain, in which reference TRBV28 and TRBJ1-1 provide the parts outside the CDR3, is DVKVTQSSRYLVKRTGEKVFLECVQDMDHENMFWYRQDPGLGLRLIYFSYDVKMKEKGDIPEGYSVSREKKERFSLILESASTNQTSMYLCASSWMRGGNTEAFFGQGTRLTVV.

This clonotype was detected many times. The chain links TRBV6-1 to TRBJ2-3; possibly TRBD2 for D (6 bases). The CDR3 covers 15 residues. In germline, CDR1 is MNHNS, CDR2 SASEGT. V shed 6 bases and J shed 7 bases, with 20 bases lying between them. The CDR3 spells CASSPTSSGQYTQYF. In DNA form, the CDR3 reads TGTGCCAGCAGCCCGACGAGTAGCGGACAATATACGCAGTATTTT.